This T cell receptor (beta chain) came from a study of cytomegalovirus exposure and HLA in healthy donors. This CDR3 is 14 amino acids long. The V and J ends lost 9 bases and 6 bases respectively, with 17 bases between them. Germline-derived CDR1 and CDR2 are LNHDA and SQIVND (reference sequence). Vbeta (60) and Jbeta (13) primers were used in the PCR. Measured with immunoSEQ multiplex PCR; TCRdb has only the in-frame clones, and not every one. The data contain approximately 100,000 clones, about 76% of them singletons. In its sample, this clone was seen once. Material for sequencing was PBMCs. The chain has TRBV19 and TRBJ2-2; tentatively, D is TRBD1 (5 bases). The TCR originated in a man in his forties in good health and CMV-seronegative. CDR3 sequence: CASGHPRSSGELFF. The CDR3 coding sequence is TGTGCCAGCGGACATCCCCGAAGTTCCGGGGAGCTGTTTTTT.